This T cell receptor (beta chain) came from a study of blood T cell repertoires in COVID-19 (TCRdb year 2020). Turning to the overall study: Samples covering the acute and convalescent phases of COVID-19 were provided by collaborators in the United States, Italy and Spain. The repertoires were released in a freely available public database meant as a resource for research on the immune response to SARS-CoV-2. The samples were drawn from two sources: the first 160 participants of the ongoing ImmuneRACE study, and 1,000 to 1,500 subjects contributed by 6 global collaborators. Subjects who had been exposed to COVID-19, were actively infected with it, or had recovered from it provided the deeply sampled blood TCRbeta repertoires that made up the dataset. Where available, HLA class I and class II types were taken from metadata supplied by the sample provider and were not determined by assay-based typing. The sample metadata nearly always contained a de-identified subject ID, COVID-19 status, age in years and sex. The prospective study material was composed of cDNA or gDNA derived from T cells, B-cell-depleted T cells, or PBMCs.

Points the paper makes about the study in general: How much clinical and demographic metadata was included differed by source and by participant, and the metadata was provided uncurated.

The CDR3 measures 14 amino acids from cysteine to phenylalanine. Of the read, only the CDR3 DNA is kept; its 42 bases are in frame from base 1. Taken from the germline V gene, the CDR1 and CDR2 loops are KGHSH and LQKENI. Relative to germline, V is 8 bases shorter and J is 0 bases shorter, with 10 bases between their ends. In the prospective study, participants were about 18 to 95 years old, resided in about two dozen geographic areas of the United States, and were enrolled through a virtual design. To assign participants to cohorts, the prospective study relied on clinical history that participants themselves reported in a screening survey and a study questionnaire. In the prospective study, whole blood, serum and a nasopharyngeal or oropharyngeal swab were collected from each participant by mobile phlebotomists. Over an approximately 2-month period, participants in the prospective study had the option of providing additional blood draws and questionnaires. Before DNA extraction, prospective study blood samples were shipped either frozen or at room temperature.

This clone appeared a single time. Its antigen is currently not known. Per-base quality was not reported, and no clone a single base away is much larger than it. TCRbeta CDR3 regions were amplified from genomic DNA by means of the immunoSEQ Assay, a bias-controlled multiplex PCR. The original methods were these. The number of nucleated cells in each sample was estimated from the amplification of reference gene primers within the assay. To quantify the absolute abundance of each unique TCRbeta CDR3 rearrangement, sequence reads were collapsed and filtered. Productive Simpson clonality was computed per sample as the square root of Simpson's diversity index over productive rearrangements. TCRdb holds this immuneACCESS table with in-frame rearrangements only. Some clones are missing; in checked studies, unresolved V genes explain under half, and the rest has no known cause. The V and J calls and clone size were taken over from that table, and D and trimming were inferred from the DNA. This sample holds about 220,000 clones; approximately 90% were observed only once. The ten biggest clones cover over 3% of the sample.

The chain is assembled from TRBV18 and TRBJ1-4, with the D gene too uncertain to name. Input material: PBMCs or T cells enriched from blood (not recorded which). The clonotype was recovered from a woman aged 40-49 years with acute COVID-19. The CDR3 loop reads CASAMTATNEKLFF. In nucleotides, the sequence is TGTGCCAGCGCCATGACTGCAACTAATGAAAAACTGTTTTTT.